These 21 T cell receptor beta chains originate from one sample sequenced in a study of human thymus T cells. Thymus pieces cut out during corrective heart surgery were the tissue that was used. The repertoire was sequenced with immunoSEQ multiplex PCR; TCRdb's copy has only in-frame clones and lacks some. The sample includes around 70,000 clones, 85% to 95% of them seen just once. The sequenced sample consisted of thymus tissue. The receptor source for this set is a girl under three years old with a congenital heart defect but otherwise immunologically healthy.

CDR3 region: CASNQGRNQPQHF. CDR3 coding DNA: TGTGCCAGCAACCAAGGGAGAAATCAGCCCCAGCATTTT. The V call is TRBV7-6, the J call TRBJ1-5; D is ambiguous. Looked up from germline, CDR1 is SGHVS and CDR2 is FNYEAQ. The CDR3 covers 13 residues. Trimming left V 7 bases short and J 4 bases short, with 11 bases between.

V gene TRBV2 combines with J gene TRBJ2-3, with 9 bases matching TRBD2. Germline values: CDR1 SNHLY, CDR2 FYNNEI. The CDR3 has 14 amino acids. Germline trimming cut 10 bases from V and 1 base from J; bases unmatched to any gene: 6. CDR3 in amino acids: CAILRLAGTDTQYF. The CDR3 nucleotides are TGTGCCATCCTTAGACTAGCGGGCACAGATACGCAGTATTTT.

Only one count was recorded for this clone. The chain joins TRBV10-1 to TRBJ2-1; D gene uncertain. CDR3 length equals 16 residues. V lost 7 bases and J lost 3, with 19 bases in between. CDR1 and CDR2 (germline): WNHNN, SYGVQD (reference sequence). CDR3 residues: CASIPNSDTFYNEQFF. The CDR3 coding sequence is TGCGCCAGCATACCTAACAGCGATACGTTCTACAATGAGCAGTTCTTC.

The genes are TRBV11-2 and TRBJ2-7; 10 bases match TRBD1. Germline V gene lookup returns CDR1 SGHAT and CDR2 FQNNGV. V dropped 1 base and J dropped 2; count of bases not matched to a gene: 5. CDR3 length: 16 residues. CDR3 loop: CASSLGGTGVAYEQYF. CDR3 DNA: TGTGCCAGCAGCTTAGGGGGGACAGGGGTGGCCTACGAGCAGTACTTC.

The CDR3 coding sequence is TGTGCCAGCTCACCACCGGAGGAGGGGGCGCGAAATGAGCAGTTCTTC. Its protein is CASSPPEEGARNEQFF. The V gene is TRBV18, the J gene TRBJ2-1, with D tentatively TRBD1 (7 bases). Germline CDR1 is KGHSH and CDR2 is LQKENI. V dropped 0 bases and J dropped 7 bases, with 16 bases sitting between them. The length of the CDR3 is 16 residues. The full variable domain, completed using reference TRBV18 and TRBJ2-1, is NAGVMQNPRHLVRRRGQEARLRCSPMKGHSHVYWYRQLPEEGLKFMVYLQKENIIDESGMPKERFSAEFPKEGPSILRIQQVVRGDSAAYFCASSPPEEGARNEQFFGPGTRLTVL.

The gene calls are TRBV14 and TRBJ1-1, with 8 bases that match TRBD1. With 2 bases clipped from V and 0 bases from J, the junction kept 11 bases outside the gene matches. CDR1 is SGHDN and CDR2 is FVKESK in the germline V gene. This CDR3 has 18 amino acids. For the CDR3, the DNA is TGTGCCAGCAGCCAAACAAACCGGGACAGGTTAATGAACACTGAAGCTTTCTTT. It specifies CASSQTNRDRLMNTEAFF.

This clone was recorded only once. For the CDR3, the DNA is TGTGCCAGCATGAGTGCAGGGGCAGGAAATAACTATGGCTACACCTTC. Residues: CASMSAGAGNNYGYTF. The rearrangement uses TRBV27 and TRBJ1-2; tentatively, D is TRBD1 (6 bases). V was shortened by 7 bases and J by 1 base, with 19 bases between the two germline ends. The CDR3 is 16 residues long. Per the germline V gene, CDR1 is MNHEY and CDR2 is SMNVEV (reference sequence).

In nucleotides, the CDR3 is TGCGCCAGCAGCTCGGCATCCGGGACTAGATCCTACGAGCAGTACTTC. Translating it yields CASSSASGTRSYEQYF. The chain joins TRBV5-1 to TRBJ2-7, with 8 bases lining up with TRBD2. The CDR3 sequence is 16 residues long. J lost 1 base, V lost 3 bases, and 9 bases had no gene match. CDR1 and CDR2 (germline): SGHRS, YFSETQ.

V gene TRBV6-1 combines with J gene TRBJ1-1, with TRBD1 as a possible D gene (6 bases). Germline V gene sequence: CDR1 MNHNS, CDR2 SASEGT. The CDR3 covers 17 residues. V was trimmed by 4 bases and J by 1 base, leaving 19 bases between them. The CDR3 spells CASSVIRQRGRNTEAFF. CDR3 DNA: TGTGCCAGCAGTGTTATCCGACAGAGGGGGAGGAACACTGAAGCTTTCTTT.

This clone was counted once. The chain uses TRBV15 and TRBJ1-5; TRBD1 matches 9 bases. V was clipped by 3 bases and J by 4 bases; unmatched bases: 7. Germline V gene sequence: CDR1 LNHNV, CDR2 YYDKDF (reference sequence). The CDR3 loop spans 16 amino acids. CDR3 sequence reads: CATSSRDRVLNQPQHF. CDR3 DNA: TGTGCCACCAGCAGCCGGGACAGGGTCCTAAATCAGCCCCAGCATTTT.

The V call is TRBV11-2, the J call TRBJ2-4; D not resolved. There are 15 residues in the CDR3. V was cut by 1 base and J by 0 bases, with 7 bases left in between. Germline V gives CDR1 SGHAT, CDR2 FQNNGV. DNA of the CDR3: TGTGCCAGCAGCTTAGCGGTTATAGCCAAAAACATTCAGTACTTC. Translating it yields CASSLAVIAKNIQYF. Combining the CDR3 with reference TRBV11-2 and TRBJ2-4 gives the whole variable domain EAGVAQSPRYKIIEKRQSVAFWCNPISGHATLYWYQQILGQGPKLLIQFQNNGVVDDSQLPKDRFSAERLKGVDSTLKIQPAKLEDSAVYLCASSLAVIAKNIQYFGAGTRLSVL.

The rearrangement uses TRBV19 and TRBJ1-2, with D maybe TRBD1 (6 bases). Germline CDR1 and CDR2: LNHDA and SQIVND (reference sequence). Trimming removed 4 bases at V and 5 bases at J, with 17 bases between. This CDR3 has 15 amino acids. CDR3: CASSTTGIKRYGYTF. As DNA, the CDR3 is TGTGCCAGTAGTACAACAGGGATTAAGAGGTATGGCTACACCTTC.

The chain links TRBV7-6 to TRBJ2-1; D possibly uses TRBD1 or TRBD2 (6 bases each). The CDR3 sequence is 16 residues long. With 4 bases removed from V and 3 bases from J, the gap between germline ends came to 16 bases. Germline V gene sequence: CDR1 SGHVS, CDR2 FNYEAQ. CDR3 protein: CASSWTEGGLYNEQFF. The CDR3 DNA reads as TGTGCCAGCAGCTGGACCGAGGGGGGCCTCTACAATGAGCAGTTCTTC.

This chain connects TRBV6-5 to TRBJ1-1; TRBD1 aligns across 9 bases. J was trimmed by 1 base and V by 6 bases; bases with no gene match: 0. The CDR3 extends over 13 amino acids. Germline CDR1 MNHEY, CDR2 SVGAGI. The CDR3 nucleotides are TGTGCCAGCAGGACAGGGGGGAACACTGAAGCTTTCTTT. Translating it yields CASRTGGNTEAFF.

The chain combines TRBV12-5 with TRBJ2-1, with D possibly TRBD2 on 7 matching bases. The germline V gene encodes CDR1 LGHNT and CDR2 FRNRAP. V was pared by 5 bases and J by 6 bases, with 23 bases between. This CDR3 region has 17 residues. The CDR3 is CASGDATGGLGGNEQFF. DNA of the CDR3: TGTGCTAGTGGTGACGCTACGGGAGGCCTAGGGGGCAATGAGCAGTTCTTC.

V is TRBV7-9 and J is TRBJ1-2; unclear D gene. Germline V gives CDR1 SEHNR, CDR2 FQNEAQ (reference sequence). Deletions cut 5 bases from V and 8 bases from J, with 12 bases between. CDR3 size: 12 residues. This CDR3 reads CASSPLGRGYTF. As DNA, the CDR3 is TGTGCCAGCAGCCCTCTAGGGCGGGGCTACACCTTC.

This clone occurred a few times. The rearrangement uses TRBV19 and TRBJ1-2, with D hard to call. The CDR3 contains 12 residues. In germline, CDR1 is LNHDA, CDR2 SQIVND (reference sequence). V gave up 4 bases and J gave up 8 bases, with 11 bases separating them. The CDR3 is CASSTATAGYTF. The CDR3, as DNA: TGTGCCAGTAGTACAGCCACCGCGGGCTACACCTTC.

This clone has a handful of counts. The chain uses TRBV5-1 and TRBJ2-7, with D tentatively TRBD1 (6 bases). Looked up from germline, CDR1 is SGHRS and CDR2 is YFSETQ. V was clipped by 0 bases and J by 2 bases, with 6 bases between them. The CDR3 is made up of 13 amino acids. CDR3 sequence reads: CASSLDRAYEQYF. CDR3 coding DNA: TGCGCCAGCAGCTTGGACAGGGCCTACGAGCAGTACTTC.

The chain is built from TRBV4-1 and TRBJ2-5; D remains ambiguous. Germline-derived CDR1 and CDR2 are MGHRA and YSYEKL. This CDR3 spans 14 amino acids. The germline V and J ends were trimmed by 1 base and 7 bases, with 13 bases remaining between them. This CDR3 reads CASSQVGTLGTQYF. The DNA of the CDR3 is TGCGCCAGCAGCCAAGTTGGCACGTTAGGGACCCAGTACTTC.

This sequence joins TRBV30 and TRBJ1-1; TRBD1 agrees at 7 bases. V trimming: 2 bases; J trimming: 11 bases; junction bases outside the gene matches: 5. The CDR3 runs 11 residues. Germline assignment: CDR1 GTSNPN and CDR2 SVGIG (reference sequence). The CDR3 reads CAWSPTGLAFF. In nucleotides, the CDR3 is TGTGCCTGGAGTCCGACAGGGTTGGCTTTCTTT. The full variable domain, rest sourced from reference TRBV30 and TRBJ1-1, is SQTIHQWPATLVQPVGSPLSLECTVEGTSNPNLYWYRQAAGRGLQLLFYSVGIGQISSEVPQNLSASRPQDRQFILSSKKLLLSDSGFYLCAWSPTGLAFFGQGTRLTVV.

The chain has TRBV5-1 and TRBJ1-2, with TRBD1 as a possible D gene (5 bases). Germline V gene lookup returns CDR1 SGHRS and CDR2 YFSETQ. The V end was cut by 4 bases, the J end by 0 bases, with 10 bases between. The CDR3 loop spans 14 amino acids. The CDR3 is CASSPPGANYGYTF. The CDR3 region has the DNA TGCGCCAGCAGCCCCCCGGGGGCTAACTATGGCTACACCTTC.